These 3 T cell receptor beta chains share one sample of origin, sequenced in a study of T-cell memory formation after mild COVID-19 (dated by TCRdb to the early 2020s). Library generation was performed with 5' RACE. These reads were obtained on an Illumina NovaSeq 6000. TCRdb's own reprocessing of the public reads used fastp at Q25 and MiXCR and kept productive beta chains. Duplicate CDR3 protein sequences are folded into a single record with the most common DNA and genes. This sample comprises about 470,000 distinct CDR3 sequences, roughly 18% of them detected only once. Roughly an eighth of the sample goes to the ten largest clones. The specimen sequenced was PBMCs or a T cell subset sorted from them (not recorded which). All receptors come from an adult woman who had mild COVID-19 (a few samples of this study predate the infection). The sample titles of this study are shuffled in the database, so cell type and time point are left out; the donor was told from shared clones.

This clonotype showed up just a few times. The genes are TRBV7-2 and TRBJ1-2; tentatively, D is TRBD1 (5 bases). Germline-derived CDR1 and CDR2 are SGHTA and FQGNSA. V lost 0 bases and J lost 0, with 17 bases in between. This CDR3 comprises 18 residues. In DNA form, the CDR3 reads TGTGCCAGCAGCTTAGCGCTTGTGAGACAGCGAACTAACTATGGCTACACCTTC. Translated: CASSLALVRQRTNYGYTF.

This clonotype was detected only a few times. V gene TRBV7-9 combines with J gene TRBJ2-1; D call uncertain. Trimming took 2 bases from V and 8 from J, leaving 7 bases between them. Germline CDR1 SEHNR, CDR2 FQNEAQ (reference sequence). CDR3 length: 12 amino acids. The CDR3 loop reads CASSLSTYEQFF. The DNA for the CDR3 is TGTGCCAGCAGCTTAAGTACCTATGAGCAGTTCTTC.

The chain links TRBV3-1 to TRBJ2-7; D is possibly TRBD1 or TRBD2 (6 bases each). The CDR3 is 15 residues long. CDR1 LGHDT and CDR2 YNNKEL come from the germline V gene (reference sequence). V was shortened by 4 bases and J by 3 bases, with 16 bases between the two germline ends. The CDR3 is CASSRGPGGGYEQYF. In nucleotides, the CDR3 is TGTGCCAGCAGCCGCGGCCCCGGAGGGGGCTACGAGCAGTACTTC.